The 3 T cell receptor beta chains below come from one sample, sequenced in a study of chemoradiotherapy in HPV16-positive cancers. This table comes from immunoSEQ multiplex PCR, and its TCRdb copy is limited to in-frame clones, with some not included. The repertoire includes approximately 10,000 clones, about three quarters of them detected once, and under 2.5% sits in the top ten. Sampling was done from a patient who underwent chemoradiotherapy. These TCRs come from a human donor with HPV-associated anogenital cancer.

CDR3 nucleotides: TGTGCCAGCAGCCCTTTTCTTGCGAAGGGGGGCGGGAGATCCTACGAGCAGTACTTC. Protein product: CASSPFLAKGGGRSYEQYF. The genes are TRBV7-2 and TRBJ2-7; D might be TRBD2 (7 bases). Per germline, CDR1 SGHTA and CDR2 FQGNSA. V was shortened by 5 bases and J by 1 base, with 27 bases between the two germline ends. The CDR3 consists of 19 residues. Complete variable domain (other parts from reference TRBV7-2 and TRBJ2-7): GAGVSQSPSNKVTEKGKDVELRCDPISGHTALYWYRQSLGQGLEFLIYFQGNSAPDKSGLPSDRFSAERTGGSVSTLTIQRTQQEDSAVYLCASSPFLAKGGGRSYEQYFGPGTRLTVT.

The chain is built from TRBV18 and TRBJ2-2; D possibly corresponds to TRBD1 (6 bases). CDR1 is KGHSH, CDR2 LQKENI, per germline. V was cut by 1 base and J by 2 bases, with 11 bases left in between. This CDR3 spans 16 amino acids. The CDR3 is CASSPQNRANTGELFF. CDR3 coding DNA: TGTGCCAGCTCACCACAGAACAGGGCCAACACCGGGGAGCTGTTTTTT.

Points on this clone: The junction departs from the called germline gene at one end, perhaps through a read error. The V and J genes are TRBV4-3 and TRBJ2-1; possibly TRBD1 or TRBD2 for D (6 bases each). Looked up from germline, CDR1 is LGHNA and CDR2 is YSLEER. The length of the CDR3 is 17 residues. The CDR3 protein is CASSKDLSGGPLNEQFF. The CDR3 bases are TGCGCCAGCAGCAAAGACCTATCCGGGGGCCCTCTCAATGAGCAGTTCTTC.